Each of the 18 T cell receptor beta chains below was sequenced from the same sample in a study of shared clonotypes between healthy human individuals (dated by TCRdb to 2018 to 2021). Libraries were built with the immunoSEQ multiplex PCR assay. The source is immuneACCESS, and TCRdb retained only in-frame sequences with V and J called. Part of the clones is not carried over; for the studies checked, unresolved V genes explain less than half of this, and the remainder is unexplained. The sample contains hundreds of thousands of clones, approximately 73% of them found a single time. The ten largest clonotypes hold 1.5% to 2% of the sample. Sequencing input: memory CD4+ T cells sorted from blood. The sample's cell subset or site label, in plain terms: CD45RA-negative fraction. The receptors were sampled from a woman in her 30s in good health.

This sequence joins TRBV5-1 and TRBJ1-5; D not resolved. V gave up 4 bases and J gave up 5 bases, with 16 bases separating them. The germline V gene encodes CDR1 SGHRS and CDR2 YFSETQ. The CDR3 is 15 amino acids. CDR3 sequence: CASSIGWGRDQPQHF. The CDR3 nucleotides read TGCGCCAGCAGCATTGGCTGGGGAAGGGATCAGCCCCAGCATTTT. The full variable domain, its missing parts supplied by reference TRBV5-1 and TRBJ1-5, is KAGVTQTPRYLIKTRGQQVTLSCSPISGHRSVSWYQQTPGQGLQFLFEYFSETQRNKGNFPGRFSGRQFSNSRSEMNVSTLELGDSALYLCASSIGWGRDQPQHFGDGTRLSIL.

CDR3 in DNA: TGTGCCTGGAGACCCGGGACTAGTTTCTACGAGCAGTACTTC. Residues: CAWRPGTSFYEQYF. The chain uses TRBV30 and TRBJ2-7, with 8 bases matching TRBD2. The CDR3 loop spans 14 amino acids. J lost 3 bases, V lost 3 bases, and 7 bases had no gene match. The germline CDR1 and CDR2 sequences are GTSNPN and SVGIG (reference sequence).

A remark on this clone: Other nucleotide sequences from this sample produce the same CDR3. The chain recombines TRBV18 with TRBJ1-4, with D unresolved. Trimming cost V 2 bases and J 3 bases, with 4 bases left between them. The CDR3 loop spans 13 amino acids. In germline, CDR1 is KGHSH, CDR2 LQKENI. The CDR3 sequence: CASSPGSNEKLFF. Written as DNA, the CDR3 is TGTGCCAGCTCACCAGGATCTAATGAAAAACTGTTTTTT.

The V and J genes are TRBV7-6 and TRBJ2-1; the match to TRBD2 covers 9 bases. Trimming cost V 5 bases and J 3 bases; bases outside gene matches: 8. This CDR3 has 16 residues. The germline CDR1 and CDR2 sequences are SGHVS and FNYEAQ. The CDR3 spells CASSPSGGRNYNEQFF. In DNA form, the CDR3 reads TGTGCCAGCAGCCCCAGCGGGGGGAGGAACTACAATGAGCAGTTCTTC.

This chain connects TRBV5-6 to TRBJ2-5; D is possibly TRBD1 or TRBD2 (7 bases each). The CDR3 loop spans 14 amino acids. V lost 4 bases and J lost 3, with 13 bases in between. Germline V gene data show CDR1 as SGHDT and CDR2 as YYEEEE. CDR3 loop: CASSRQGGEETQYF. CDR3 coding DNA: TGTGCCAGCAGCAGACAGGGAGGGGAAGAGACCCAGTACTTC.

The chain is built from TRBV28 and TRBJ1-1; D not resolved. Per the germline V gene, CDR1 is MDHEN and CDR2 is SYDVKM. The CDR3 has 15 residues. Between the trimmed V and J ends, which lost 6 bases and 10 bases, there was a span of 24 bases. In DNA, the CDR3 is TGTGCCAGCAGCCGTTCGGATTCAAGCGCAAGTCGAGCTTTCTTT. Protein: CASSRSDSSASRAFF.

The genes are TRBV5-6 and TRBJ1-2; D is unresolved. The CDR3 totals 14 residues. Trimming removed 0 bases from V and 4 bases from J, with 10 bases in between. Germline V CDR1 and CDR2: SGHDT, YYEEEE. The CDR3 region is CASSLASVSYGYTF. DNA for the CDR3: TGTGCCAGCAGCTTGGCTTCAGTCAGCTATGGCTACACCTTC.

J is TRBJ2-3 and V is TRBV30; 10 bases line up with TRBD2. This CDR3 region has 14 residues. CDR1 and CDR2 (germline): GTSNPN, SVGIG (reference sequence). V shed 4 bases and J 3 bases; nucleotides not matched to a gene: 4. Here the CDR3 reads CAWTRTSGTDTQYF. The CDR3, as DNA: TGTGCCTGGACCCGGACTAGCGGAACAGATACGCAGTATTTT. The entire variable domain, with the rest obtained from reference TRBV30 and TRBJ2-3, is as follows: SQTIHQWPATLVQPVGSPLSLECTVEGTSNPNLYWYRQAAGRGLQLLFYSVGIGQISSEVPQNLSASRPQDRQFILSSKKLLLSDSGFYLCAWTRTSGTDTQYFGPGTRLTVL.

The chain couples TRBV5-5 to TRBJ2-3; the D gene is possibly TRBD1 (5 bases). Germline CDR1 SGHKS, CDR2 YYEKEE (reference sequence). The CDR3 extends over 17 amino acids. Trimming stripped 0 bases from V and 2 bases from J, with 16 bases between. The CDR3 DNA is TGTGCCAGCAGCTTGGCTCACCAGATAGGGGCCACAGATACGCAGTATTTT. It translates to CASSLAHQIGATDTQYF. The variable domain in full, with the rest retrieved from reference TRBV5-5 and TRBJ2-3, is DAGVTQSPTHLIKTRGQQVTLRCSPISGHKSVSWYQQVLGQGPQFIFQYYEKEERGRGNFPDRFSARQFPNYSSELNVNALLLGDSALYLCASSLAHQIGATDTQYFGPGTRLTVL.

The chain employs TRBV28 and TRBJ2-7; a weak D match, TRBD2 (5 bases). CDR1 is MDHEN, CDR2 SYDVKM, per germline. CDR3 length: 16 residues. V was shortened by 7 bases and J by 0 bases, with 19 bases between the two germline ends. For the CDR3, the DNA is TGTGCCAGCATCGGCCGGGAATACGTGAGCTCCTACGAGCAGTACTTC. It yields the protein CASIGREYVSSYEQYF.

J is TRBJ2-3 and V is TRBV28; D unresolved. Trimming cost V 6 bases and J 11 bases, with 21 bases left between them. This CDR3 spans 14 amino acids. Germline V lookup: CDR1 MDHEN, CDR2 SYDVKM. CDR3 region: CASRGVVANLMQYF. The CDR3 DNA follows: TGTGCCAGCAGGGGCGTGGTGGCTAACCTCATGCAGTATTTT.

This sequence joins TRBV28 and TRBJ2-7; D may be TRBD1 (6 bases). The CDR3 covers 14 residues. V was pared by 7 bases and J by 0 bases, with 13 bases between. Germline CDR1 reads MDHEN; CDR2 reads SYDVKM. The CDR3 DNA reads TGTGCCAGCATCCAACAGGGCTTCTCCTACGAGCAGTACTTC. Translated: CASIQQGFSYEQYF.

V usage is TRBV2 and J usage is TRBJ1-5; 8 bases are a match to TRBD1. The V and J ends lost 7 bases and 0 bases, in that order; junction bases with no gene match: 2. Germline CDR1 SNHLY, CDR2 FYNNEI. CDR3 length: 14 amino acids. The CDR3 here is CASNRGISNQPQHF. In DNA, the CDR3 is TGTGCCAGCAACAGGGGGATTAGCAATCAGCCCCAGCATTTT.

This clone was found a few times. The rearrangement joins TRBV25-1 to TRBJ2-1, with 11 bases aligning to TRBD2. This CDR3 region has 17 residues. V lost 3 bases to trimming and J lost 9 bases; unmatched junction nucleotides: 13. CDR1 is MGHDK and CDR2 is SYGVNS in the germline V gene. CDR3 in amino acids: CASSDQAASGRSTEQFF. The DNA of the CDR3 is TGTGCCAGCAGTGACCAAGCGGCTAGCGGGAGGTCTACTGAGCAGTTCTTC.

In nucleotides, the CDR3 is TGTGCCAGCAGTTTAAGCTCAGCCTCCTACGAGCAGTACTTC. Translation: CASSLSSASYEQYF. This rearrangement joins TRBV28 to TRBJ2-7; D not resolved. V was pared by 2 bases and J by 0 bases, with 8 bases between. CDR3 length: 14 amino acids. Per germline, CDR1 MDHEN and CDR2 SYDVKM.

The chain couples TRBV6-4 to TRBJ1-5, with unresolved D. Trimming took off 8 bases at V and 0 bases at J, with 11 bases between the two ends. This CDR3 spans 14 amino acids. Germline V lookup: CDR1 MRHNA, CDR2 SNTAGT. The CDR3 protein is CASAEDNSNQPQHF. CDR3 nucleotide sequence: TGTGCCAGCGCAGAAGACAATAGCAATCAGCCCCAGCATTTT.

The J gene is TRBJ2-7, the V gene TRBV28; D is perhaps TRBD1 (6 bases). V shed 3 bases and J shed 6 bases, with 18 bases lying between them. The CDR3 runs 15 residues. Germline V gene lookup returns CDR1 MDHEN and CDR2 SYDVKM. CDR3 protein: CASSFPLTGRSEQYF. In DNA form, the CDR3 reads TGTGCCAGCAGTTTCCCTCTGACAGGAAGGTCCGAGCAGTACTTC.

This clone came up a few times. Other DNA sequences in this sample translate to the same CDR3. The V and J genes are TRBV5-4 and TRBJ2-1, with TRBD2 as a possible D gene (5 bases). This CDR3 is built from 16 residues. The V end lost 0 bases, the J end lost 1 base, and 11 bases lay between the germline ends. From germline, CDR1 is SGHNT and CDR2 YYREEE (reference sequence). The CDR3 loop reads CASSLDLAGSYNEQFF. In nucleotides, the CDR3 is TGTGCCAGCAGCTTGGACCTAGCTGGGTCCTACAATGAGCAGTTCTTC. The whole variable domain, filled in from reference TRBV5-4 and TRBJ2-1, reads ETGVTQSPTHLIKTRGQQVTLRCSSQSGHNTVSWYQQALGQGPQFIFQYYREEENGRGNFPPRFSGLQFPNYSSELNVNALELDDSALYLCASSLDLAGSYNEQFFGPGTRLTVL.